This is a list of T cell receptor beta chains from one sample in a study of T cell responses to AZD1222 COVID-19 vaccine. Sequenced by immunoSEQ multiplex PCR; TCRdb stores in-frame clones only, minus some. This table has 100,000 to 150,000 clones, about 90% appearing once. The sample here was peripheral blood, taken on day 0 of MenACWY control vaccination. Receptor source: an adult in good health. Both conserved end residues are part of each CDR3. A D gene is named only where the DNA matches it firmly. For some rows the clone size is stated as once, few or many, or as a class when expanded; others skip it.

size | D | J | V | DNA | CDR3
few | NA | TRBJ1-6 | TRBV9 | TGTGCCAGCAGCTCTCGGCCAGGCCTCTCCTATAATTCACCCCTCCACTTT | CASSSRPGLSYNSPLHF
NA | NA | TRBJ1-2 | TRBV28 | TGTGCCAGCAGGGTGTCAGTGACCGGCTACACCTTC | CASRVSVTGYTF
NA | NA | TRBJ2-5 | TRBV5-4 | TGTGCCAGCAGCTTGGGGCCAGGCCAAGAGACCCAGTACTTC | CASSLGPGQETQYF
NA | NA | TRBJ2-2 | TRBV19 | TGTGCCAGTAGGATCAACGGGGGACCCTATACCGGGGAGCTGTTTTTT | CASRINGGPYTGELFF
NA | NA | TRBJ1-6 | TRBV28 | TGTGCCAGCAGTTTCGCGTCAGGGACGCTCCAAGGCTATAATTCACCCCTCCACTTT | CASSFASGTLQGYNSPLHF
NA | TRBD2 | TRBJ2-7 | TRBV20-1 | TGCAGTGCTAGTCCCGGGACTAGCGGGAGCCCATTTTTTGAGCAGTACTTC | CSASPGTSGSPFFEQYF
NA | NA | TRBJ1-2 | TRBV28 | TGTGCCAGCAGTTTGGGGGGTGGGAACTATGGCTACACCTTC | CASSLGGGNYGYTF
NA | TRBD1 | TRBJ1-5 | TRBV5-6 | TGTGCCAGCAGCGGAGGGACAGGGGCCAATCAGCCCCAGCATTTT | CASSGGTGANQPQHF
NA | NA | TRBJ1-3 | TRBV5-1 | TGCGCCAGCAGCTTGGAAGCAGGGTTAGTCTCTGGAAACACCATATATTTT | CASSLEAGLVSGNTIYF
NA | TRBD2 | TRBJ2-3 | TRBV7-9 | TGTGCCACCGCACAGTTTGGCGGGGGGGCCCTTAGGACAGATACGCAGTATTTT | CATAQFGGGALRTDTQYF
NA | TRBD1 | TRBJ1-4 | TRBV4-1 | TGCGCCAGCAGCAACCCGGGACAGCGTATTAATGAAAAACTGTTTTTT | CASSNPGQRINEKLFF
once | TRBD1 | TRBJ1-6 | TRBV12-3/TRBV12-4 | TGTGCCAGCGCTGGGACAGGGTCCTCACCCCTCCACTTT | CASAGTGSSPLHF
NA | TRBD1 | TRBJ1-2 | TRBV29-1 | TGCAGCGCTACCGGGACAGACAACTATGGCTACACCTTC | CSATGTDNYGYTF